This T cell receptor (beta chain) is from a study of cytomegalovirus exposure and HLA in healthy donors. About the study: A later analysis reported the same platform for the roughly 120 validation repertoires and the approximately 670 first-cohort repertoires. Study-wide results and caveats: Cytomegalovirus association was assigned to over 150 TCR beta chains. The tendency of first-cohort TCR clusters to co-occur in the roughly 130 validation repertoires emerged from a later analysis. Among TCR sequences, most were rare, though some public TCRs appeared in many donors.

As regards this clone: What it binds is unknown.

V lost 0 bases and J lost 1; bases outside the gene matches: 5. Germline values: CDR1 ENHRY, CDR2 SYGVKD. The CDR3 covers 16 residues. The table came from immunoSEQ multiplex PCR; TCRdb's copy has only in-frame clones and leaves some out. The repertoire has 150,000 to 200,000 clones, over 65% of them found once; the top ten carry less than 9%. Source material: PBMCs. The chain couples TRBV10-3 to TRBJ2-7, with 8 bases identical to TRBD1. This clonotype was sampled from a man younger than 35 in good health and CMV-seropositive. The CDR3 coding sequence is TGTGCCATCAGTGAGTCCAAAAGACAGGGGTCCTACGAGCAGTACTTC. Translation: CAISESKRQGSYEQYF.